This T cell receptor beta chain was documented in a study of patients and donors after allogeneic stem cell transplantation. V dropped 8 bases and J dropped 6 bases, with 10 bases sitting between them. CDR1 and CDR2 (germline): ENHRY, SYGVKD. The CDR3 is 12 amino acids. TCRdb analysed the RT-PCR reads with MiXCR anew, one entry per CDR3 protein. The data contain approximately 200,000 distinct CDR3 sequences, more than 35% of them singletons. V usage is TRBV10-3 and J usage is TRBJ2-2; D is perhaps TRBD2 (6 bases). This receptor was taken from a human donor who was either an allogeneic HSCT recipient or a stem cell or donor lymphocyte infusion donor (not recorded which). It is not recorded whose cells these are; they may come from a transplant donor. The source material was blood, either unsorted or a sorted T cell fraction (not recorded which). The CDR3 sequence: CAIARGSGELFF. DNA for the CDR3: TGTGCCATCGCTCGGGGGTCCGGGGAGCTGTTTTTT.